A selection of T cell receptor beta chains follows, all from one sample in a study of CD8 T cells in Susac syndrome. TCRdb redid the calling of the immunoSEQ multiplex PCR reads with MiXCR, one entry per CDR3 protein. The sample consists of about 64,000 distinct CDR3 sequences, around 96% of them appearing once. Sequencing used CD8+ T cells from PBMCs. Receptors were obtained from a human donor with multiple sclerosis. The CDR3 runs from the conserved cysteine through the conserved F or W. D genes are given only for firm matches. Size is omitted from some rows. Given values are once, few, many or a class for expanded clones.

abundance,d_gene,v_gene,j_gene,CDR3aa,CDR3nt
.,.,TRBV29-1,TRBJ1-1,CSVEAVTEAFF,TGCAGCGTTGAAGCGGTGACTGAAGCTTTCTTT
.,.,TRBV4-1,TRBJ2-1,CASLTDNEQFF,TGCGCCAGTCTAACAGACAATGAGCAGTTCTTC
few,.,TRBV14,TRBJ1-5,CASSQGNQPQHF,TGTGCCAGCAGCCAAGGGAATCAGCCCCAGCATTTT
.,TRBD1,TRBV3-1,TRBJ2-7,CASSPTGTGYSYEQYF,TGTGCCAGCAGCCCCACCGGGACAGGCTATTCATACGAGCAGTACTTC
.,.,TRBV27,TRBJ2-1,CASRPGLKNEQFF,TGTGCCAGCAGACCGGGACTGAAAAATGAGCAGTTCTTC
.,TRBD2,TRBV9,TRBJ2-5,CASSVGTSNAIQETQYF,TGTGCCAGCAGCGTTGGGACTAGCAACGCTATCCAAGAGACCCAGTACTTC
once,.,TRBV2,TRBJ2-1,CASSDGYSDEQFF,TGTGCCAGCAGTGACGGTTACAGCGATGAGCAGTTCTTC
.,.,TRBV6-5,TRBJ1-1,CASSLPPWGNTEAFF,TGTGCCAGCAGTCTCCCCCCGTGGGGGAACACTGAAGCTTTCTTT
.,.,TRBV7-9,TRBJ1-1,CASSFGGREDRAFF,TGTGCCAGCAGCTTCGGGGGGCGCGAGGATAGAGCTTTCTTT
once,TRBD1,TRBV15,TRBJ2-5,CATSSGQATSRETQYF,TGTGCCACCAGCAGTGGACAGGCAACCTCGAGGGAGACCCAGTACTTC
.,.,TRBV28,TRBJ1-6,CASSLGSPLHF,TGTGCCAGCAGTTTAGGTTCACCCCTCCACTTT
medium-sized,.,TRBV5-8,TRBJ2-2,CASSLVQGDTGELFF,TGTGCCAGCAGCTTGGTTCAGGGCGACACCGGGGAGCTGTTTTTT
once,.,TRBV7-9,TRBJ1-4,CASSGTGKETEKLFF,TGTGCCAGCAGCGGAACAGGGAAGGAAACTGAAAAACTGTTTTTT
.,.,TRBV28,TRBJ2-7,CASSPVANTYEQYF,TGTGCCAGCAGCCCCGTAGCCAATACCTACGAGCAGTACTTC
.,TRBD1,TRBV25-1,TRBJ2-7,CASRTGVDYEQYF,TGTGCCAGCAGGACAGGGGTCGACTACGAGCAGTACTTC
.,.,TRBV27,TRBJ2-1,CASRIGQGGLDEQFF,TGTGCCAGCAGAATAGGACAGGGAGGGTTGGATGAGCAGTTCTTC
.,.,TRBV28,TRBJ2-1,CASSLAVNYNEQFF,TGTGCCAGCAGTTTAGCGGTAAACTACAATGAGCAGTTCTTC
.,.,TRBV3-1,TRBJ2-1,CASSHIRGGNEQFF,TGTGCCAGCAGCCATATAAGAGGGGGGAATGAGCAGTTCTTC
.,.,TRBV3-1,TRBJ2-2,CASSQAGVDGELFF,TGTGCCAGCAGCCAAGCTGGGGTGGACGGGGAGCTGTTTTTT
.,TRBD2,TRBV5-1,TRBJ2-1,CASSELADYNEQFF,TGCGCCAGCAGCGAACTAGCGGACTACAATGAGCAGTTCTTC
.,.,TRBV7-9,TRBJ2-1,CAAASQGAEQFF,TGTGCCGCCGCCAGTCAGGGCGCTGAGCAGTTCTTC
.,.,TRBV4-3,TRBJ1-1,CASSQDFQGNTEAFF,TGCGCCAGCAGCCAAGACTTCCAGGGGAACACTGAAGCTTTCTTT
.,.,TRBV12-3/TRBV12-4,TRBJ2-3,CASLPRGTDTQYF,TGTGCCAGCCTCCCTAGGGGCACAGATACGCAGTATTTT
.,.,TRBV5-1,TRBJ2-1,CASSLGTIANEQFF,TGCGCCAGCAGCTTGGGGACTATTGCCAATGAGCAGTTCTTC
once,.,TRBV5-6,TRBJ1-5,CASSLGRDFNNQPQHF,TGTGCCAGCAGCTTGGGCCGGGACTTCAACAATCAGCCCCAGCATTTT
.,.,TRBV4-3,TRBJ2-7,CASSQDLPGNPSYEQYF,TGCGCCAGCAGCCAAGATCTACCGGGAAATCCCTCCTACGAGCAGTACTTC
.,.,TRBV7-2,TRBJ1-5,CASSVSQEFNQPQHF,TGTGCCAGCAGCGTTTCACAGGAGTTCAATCAGCCCCAGCATTTT
.,TRBD1,TRBV20-1,TRBJ2-7,CSASLVRGSEQYF,TGCAGTGCTAGTCTGGTCAGGGGGTCCGAGCAGTACTTC
.,.,TRBV28,TRBJ1-1,CASTLRWMNTEAFF,TGTGCCAGCACTTTACGGTGGATGAACACTGAAGCTTTCTTT